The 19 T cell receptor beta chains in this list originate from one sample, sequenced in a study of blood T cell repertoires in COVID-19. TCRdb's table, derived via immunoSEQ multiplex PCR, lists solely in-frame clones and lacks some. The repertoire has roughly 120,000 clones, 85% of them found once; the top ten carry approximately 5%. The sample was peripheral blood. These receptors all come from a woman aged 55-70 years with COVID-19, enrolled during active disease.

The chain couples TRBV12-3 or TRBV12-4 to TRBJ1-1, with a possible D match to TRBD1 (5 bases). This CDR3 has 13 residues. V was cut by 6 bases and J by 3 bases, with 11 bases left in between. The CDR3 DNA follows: TGTGCCAGCAGGCTAACAGGATACACTGAAGCTTTCTTT. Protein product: CASRLTGYTEAFF.

The CDR3 loop reads CASSSPTSRTGTYEQYF. The CDR3 DNA reads TGTGCCAGCAGTTCTCCAACCTCCCGGACAGGAACCTACGAGCAGTACTTC. The chain employs TRBV28 and TRBJ2-7, with 7 bases fitting TRBD1. The CDR3 contains 17 residues. Trimming took 4 bases from V and 2 from J; bases not matched to a gene: 14. Germline V gene sequence: CDR1 MDHEN, CDR2 SYDVKM.

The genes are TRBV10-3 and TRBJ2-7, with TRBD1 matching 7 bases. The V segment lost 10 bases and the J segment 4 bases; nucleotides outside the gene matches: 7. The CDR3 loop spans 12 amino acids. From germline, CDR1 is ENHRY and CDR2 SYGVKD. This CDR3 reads CATGQEPYEQYF. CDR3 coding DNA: TGTGCCACCGGACAGGAACCTTACGAGCAGTACTTC.

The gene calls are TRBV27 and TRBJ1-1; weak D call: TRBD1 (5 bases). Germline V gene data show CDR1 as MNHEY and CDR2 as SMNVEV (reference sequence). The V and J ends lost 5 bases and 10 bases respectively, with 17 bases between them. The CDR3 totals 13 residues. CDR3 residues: CASSPREGRTAFF. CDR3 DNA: TGTGCCAGCAGTCCTAGGGAGGGGCGTACAGCTTTCTTT.

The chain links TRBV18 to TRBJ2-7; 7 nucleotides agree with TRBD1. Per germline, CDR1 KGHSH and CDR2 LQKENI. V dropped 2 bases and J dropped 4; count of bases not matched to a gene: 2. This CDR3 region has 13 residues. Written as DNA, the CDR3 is TGTGCCAGCTCACCAGAGACAGGGTACGAGCAGTACTTC. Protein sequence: CASSPETGYEQYF.

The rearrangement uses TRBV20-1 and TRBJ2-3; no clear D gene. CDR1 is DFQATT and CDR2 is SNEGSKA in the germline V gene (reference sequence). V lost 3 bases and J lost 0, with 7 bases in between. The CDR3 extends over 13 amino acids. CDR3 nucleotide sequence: TGCAGTGCTAGTGATAGAAGCACAGATACGCAGTATTTT. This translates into CSASDRSTDTQYF.

The CDR3 sequence: CASSLPGGGWATEAFF. The CDR3 DNA follows: TGTGCCAGCAGCTTGCCCGGGGGGGGCTGGGCCACTGAAGCTTTCTTT. The gene calls are TRBV5-4 and TRBJ1-1, with D perhaps TRBD1 (6 bases). The CDR3 sequence is 16 residues long. V was clipped by 1 base and J by 4 bases, with 17 bases between them. Germline CDR1 is SGHNT and CDR2 is YYREEE (reference sequence).

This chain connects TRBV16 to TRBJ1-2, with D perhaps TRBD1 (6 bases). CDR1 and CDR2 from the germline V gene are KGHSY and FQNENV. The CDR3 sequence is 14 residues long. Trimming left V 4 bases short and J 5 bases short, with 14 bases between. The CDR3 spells CASSPSGQIYGYTF. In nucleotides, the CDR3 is TGTGCCAGCAGCCCTTCCGGACAGATATATGGCTACACCTTC.

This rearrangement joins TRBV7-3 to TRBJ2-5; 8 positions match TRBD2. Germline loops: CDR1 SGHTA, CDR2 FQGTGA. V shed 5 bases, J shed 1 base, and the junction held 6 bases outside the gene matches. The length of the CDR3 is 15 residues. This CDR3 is CASSPGGAGQETQYF. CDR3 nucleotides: TGTGCCAGCAGCCCCGGGGGGGCTGGCCAAGAGACCCAGTACTTC.

CDR3: CASSQEGRQVTADTQYF. CDR3 sequence (DNA): TGCGCCAGCAGCCAAGAAGGGAGACAGGTTACCGCCGATACGCAGTATTTT. The chain is built from TRBV4-3 and TRBJ2-3; maybe TRBD1 (6 bases). Looked up from germline, CDR1 is LGHNA and CDR2 is YSLEER. The CDR3 runs 17 residues. Trimming cost V 0 bases and J 6 bases, with 19 bases left between them.

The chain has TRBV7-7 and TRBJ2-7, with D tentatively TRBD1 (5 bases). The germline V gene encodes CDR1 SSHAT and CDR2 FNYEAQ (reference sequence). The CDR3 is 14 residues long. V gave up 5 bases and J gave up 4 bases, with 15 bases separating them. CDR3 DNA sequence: TGTGCCAGCAGCCTCTACAAGGGGCAGTACGAGCAGTACTTC. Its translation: CASSLYKGQYEQYF.

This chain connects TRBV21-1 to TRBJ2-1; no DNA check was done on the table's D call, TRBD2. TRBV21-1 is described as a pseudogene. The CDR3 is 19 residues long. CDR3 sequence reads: CASSKGRGGGASEGDEQFF. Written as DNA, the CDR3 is TGTGCCAGCAGCAAAGGGAGGGGCGGGGGGGCCTCTGAAGGGGATGAGCAGTTCTTC.

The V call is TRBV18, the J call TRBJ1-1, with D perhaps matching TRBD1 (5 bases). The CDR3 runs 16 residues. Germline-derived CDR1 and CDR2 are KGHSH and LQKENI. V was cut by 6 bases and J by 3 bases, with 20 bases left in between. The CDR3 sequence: CASSNLPGLRDTEAFF. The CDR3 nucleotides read TGTGCCAGCTCCAACCTACCGGGACTCCGGGACACTGAAGCTTTCTTT.

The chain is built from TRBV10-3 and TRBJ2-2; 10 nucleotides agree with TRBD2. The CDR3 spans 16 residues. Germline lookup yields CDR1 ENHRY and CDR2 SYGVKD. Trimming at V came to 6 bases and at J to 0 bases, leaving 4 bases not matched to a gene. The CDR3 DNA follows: TGTGCCATCAGCGTAGCGGGGGGCACGAACACCGGGGAGCTGTTTTTT. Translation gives CAISVAGGTNTGELFF.

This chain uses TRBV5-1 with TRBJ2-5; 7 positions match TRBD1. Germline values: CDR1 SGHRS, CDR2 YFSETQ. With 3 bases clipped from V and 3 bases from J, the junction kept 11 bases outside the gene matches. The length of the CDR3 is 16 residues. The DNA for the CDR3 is TGCGCCAGCAGCTGGTCGCCAGGGGGTGAGGAAGAGACCCAGTACTTC. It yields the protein CASSWSPGGEEETQYF. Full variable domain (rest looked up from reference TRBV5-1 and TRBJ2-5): KAGVTQTPRYLIKTRGQQVTLSCSPISGHRSVSWYQQTPGQGLQFLFEYFSETQRNKGNFPGRFSGRQFSNSRSEMNVSTLELGDSALYLCASSWSPGGEEETQYFGPGTRLLVL.

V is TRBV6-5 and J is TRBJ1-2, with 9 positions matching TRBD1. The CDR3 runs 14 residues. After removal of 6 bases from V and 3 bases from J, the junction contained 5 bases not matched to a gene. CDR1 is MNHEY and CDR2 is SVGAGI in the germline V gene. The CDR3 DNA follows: TGTGCCAGCAGCAACAGGGGGCGCGACTATGGCTACACCTTC. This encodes CASSNRGRDYGYTF.

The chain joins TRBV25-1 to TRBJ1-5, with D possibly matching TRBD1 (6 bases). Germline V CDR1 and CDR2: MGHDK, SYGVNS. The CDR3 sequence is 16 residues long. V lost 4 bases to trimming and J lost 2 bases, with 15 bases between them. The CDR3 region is CASSVFRQVGNQPQHF. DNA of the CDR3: TGTGCCAGCAGTGTTTTCCGACAGGTGGGCAATCAGCCCCAGCATTTT.

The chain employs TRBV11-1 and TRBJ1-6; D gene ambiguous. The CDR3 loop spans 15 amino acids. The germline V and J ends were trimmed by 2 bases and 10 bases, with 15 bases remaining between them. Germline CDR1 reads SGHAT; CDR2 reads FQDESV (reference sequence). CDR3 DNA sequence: TGTGCCAGCAGCTTATTGAGAGGGAAAACCTCACCCCTCCACTTT. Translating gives CASSLLRGKTSPLHF.

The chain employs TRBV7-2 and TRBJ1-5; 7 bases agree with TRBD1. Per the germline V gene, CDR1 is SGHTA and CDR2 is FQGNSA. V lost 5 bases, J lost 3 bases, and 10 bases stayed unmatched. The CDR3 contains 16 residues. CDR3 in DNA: TGTGCCAGCAGCCCAACCTCGACAGGGAACAATCAGCCCCAGCATTTT. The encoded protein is CASSPTSTGNNQPQHF.